The clone carrying this T cell receptor beta chain was picked up one time. TCRdb re-derived calls from the reads in MiXCR, one entry per CDR3 protein. This table holds approximately 150,000 distinct CDR3 sequences, under 8% found once. This sample is drawn from a study of T cell repertoires in cytomegalovirus infection. CDR1 is SGHDT and CDR2 is YYEEEE in the germline V gene. Trimming took 1 base from V and 14 from J, leaving 15 bases between them. This CDR3 has 13 amino acids. Sequences were obtained from PBMCs. This sequence joins TRBV5-6 and TRBJ1-4; D is ambiguous. The receptor's source is a human donor in good health (CMV status not recorded). Some clones in this sample may be carry-over from other donors' samples. In DNA, the CDR3 is TGTGCCAGCAGCTTGACAAGGATAGGCCAGCTGTTTTTT. Its protein is CASSLTRIGQLFF.